The 10 T cell receptor beta chains below were found in one sample sequenced in a study of vaccination and CD4 T cells after COVID-19. Sequence data for DNA of cultured CD4+ T cells were generated by the Oncomine TCR Beta short-read assay. TCRdb independently ran MiXCR on the PCR reads; one entry per CDR3 protein. The sample contains 12,000 or so distinct CDR3 sequences, 50% to 75% of which appear only once. No antigen is known for these receptors. Described treatment: roughly ten-day PBMC culture with coronavirus spike peptide pools or control peptides (ViraFEST assay). Source material: CD4+ T cells from blood, cultured in vitro. The receptors come from a human donor who had recovered from COVID-19.

The V and J genes are TRBV28 and TRBJ2-2, with 10 bases that match TRBD1. The CDR3 is 16 amino acids. V was clipped by 8 bases and J by 7 bases; unmatched bases: 13. CDR1 MDHEN and CDR2 SYDVKM come from the germline V gene. The CDR3 reads CASSGATGGGNGELFF. CDR3 DNA: TGTGCCAGCTCCGGGGCGACAGGGGGCGGGAACGGGGAGCTGTTTTTT.

This clonotype appeared a single time. This rearrangement joins TRBV7-2 to TRBJ1-2; TRBD1 is a possible D gene (5 bases). V was clipped by 2 bases and J by 7 bases, with 11 bases between them. The CDR3 has 13 residues. CDR1 and CDR2 (germline): SGHTA, FQGNSA. DNA of the CDR3: TGTGCCAGCAGCTTATATGGGGCGGCTGGCTACACCTTC. The encoded protein is CASSLYGAAGYTF. The whole variable domain, filled in from reference TRBV7-2 and TRBJ1-2, reads GAGVSQSPSNKVTEKGKDVELRCDPISGHTALYWYRQSLGQGLEFLIYFQGNSAPDKSGLPSDRFSAERTGGSVSTLTIQRTQQEDSAVYLCASSLYGAAGYTFGSGTRLTVV.

Of note for this clonotype: Germline and junction disagree at one end, which may indicate a read error. The chain links TRBV30 to TRBJ2-2, with D uncertain. This CDR3 region has 11 residues. CDR1 GTSNPN and CDR2 SVGIG come from the germline V gene (reference sequence). CDR3 protein: CAWSQAGELFF. CDR3 DNA: TGTGCCTGGTCTCAGGCCGGCGAGCTGTTTTTT.

J is TRBJ2-3 and V is TRBV20-1; 11 bases fit TRBD2. V lost 5 bases to trimming and J lost 0 bases; unmatched junction nucleotides: 13. From germline, CDR1 is DFQATT and CDR2 SNEGSKA (reference sequence). The CDR3 loop spans 18 amino acids. The CDR3 DNA reads as TGCAGTGCTTCGTCCCCATACGGGACTAGCGGAAGCACAGATACGCAGTATTTT. Translating gives CSASSPYGTSGSTDTQYF.

This chain uses TRBV6-1 with TRBJ1-3; 8 nucleotides match TRBD1. Germline V lookup: CDR1 MNHNS, CDR2 SASEGT. J lost 8 bases, V lost 6 bases, and 12 bases had no gene match. The CDR3 extends over 15 amino acids. The CDR3 DNA sequence: TGTGCCAGCAGACCAGGGGGCGCGGGGTCTCACACCATATATTTT. Residues: CASRPGGAGSHTIYF.

This chain joins TRBV15 and TRBJ2-3; D is ambiguous. Germline V gives CDR1 LNHNV, CDR2 YYDKDF (reference sequence). This CDR3 comprises 15 residues. V lost 1 base and J 1 base, leaving 9 bases between the germline ends. The CDR3 region is CATSRVTIGTDTQYF. In DNA, the CDR3 is TGTGCCACCAGCAGAGTGACGATCGGCACAGATACGCAGTATTTT.

The rearrangement joins TRBV5-6 to TRBJ1-4, with TRBD1 matching 8 bases. Trimming at V came to 5 bases and at J to 3 bases, leaving 6 bases not matched to a gene. The germline gives CDR1 SGHDT, CDR2 YYEEEE. The CDR3 covers 15 residues. CDR3 nucleotides: TGTGCCAGCAGAGGACCGGGACAGGCTAATGAAAAACTGTTTTTT. The encoded protein is CASRGPGQANEKLFF.

The rearrangement joins TRBV5-1 to TRBJ2-3; TRBD1 matches 7 bases. With V trimmed by 2 bases and J by 2 bases, 8 bases remained unmatched. This CDR3 is 16 amino acids long. Germline CDR1 is SGHRS and CDR2 is YFSETQ. Here the CDR3 reads CASSFGQVGITDTQYF. Written as DNA, the CDR3 is TGCGCCAGCAGCTTCGGACAGGTGGGGATCACAGATACGCAGTATTTT.

This clonotype was detected only a few times. The rearrangement links TRBV6-1 to TRBJ1-6, with a tentative D call TRBD1 (5 bases). CDR3 size: 14 residues. With 8 bases removed from V and 10 bases from J, the gap between germline ends came to 18 bases. Germline V lookup: CDR1 MNHNS, CDR2 SASEGT. CDR3 coding DNA: TGTGCCAGCTGTCGGGGGGGAGAGCGGTCACCCCTCCACTTT. Residues: CASCRGGERSPLHF.

The V and J genes are TRBV11-2 and TRBJ2-7; no firm D call. CDR1 is SGHAT, CDR2 FQNNGV, per germline. The length of the CDR3 is 17 residues. Trimming removed 1 base from V and 2 bases from J, with 18 bases in between. The CDR3 loop reads CASSLAGAPDATYEQYF. As DNA, the CDR3 is TGTGCCAGCAGCTTAGCCGGCGCCCCCGACGCCACCTACGAGCAGTACTTC.